The present T cell receptor beta chain was sequenced within a study of blood T cell repertoires in COVID-19. About the study: There were acute and convalescent COVID-19 samples, and they came from the United States, Italy and Spain. Nucleic acid was either cDNA or gDNA, and it came from T cells, B-cell-depleted T cells, or PBMCs.

This CDR3 has 14 amino acids. CDR1 is SEHNR and CDR2 is FQNEAQ in the germline V gene (reference sequence). Trimming cost V 5 bases and J 4 bases; bases outside gene matches: 2. Per the authors' pipeline: Nucleated cell number was recorded as an estimate derived from reference gene primer amplification. Sequencing was performed with immunoSEQ multiplex PCR; in TCRdb, only in-frame clones are kept and a portion is missing. From that table come the V and J calls and clone size; the DNA was used to work out D and trimming. The sample gives nearly 90,000 clones, approximately 89% of which show up once; roughly 0.51% is in the top ten. As to this clone: Other DNA sequences within the sample encode an identical CDR3.

The specimen sequenced was peripheral blood. The TCR sequence derives from a man aged 60 to 75 with acute or convalescent COVID-19. The genes are TRBV7-9 and TRBJ2-3; 11 bases fit TRBD2. Here the CDR3 reads CASSPGLAADTQYF. The CDR3 bases are TGTGCCAGCAGCCCGGGACTAGCGGCAGATACGCAGTATTTT.